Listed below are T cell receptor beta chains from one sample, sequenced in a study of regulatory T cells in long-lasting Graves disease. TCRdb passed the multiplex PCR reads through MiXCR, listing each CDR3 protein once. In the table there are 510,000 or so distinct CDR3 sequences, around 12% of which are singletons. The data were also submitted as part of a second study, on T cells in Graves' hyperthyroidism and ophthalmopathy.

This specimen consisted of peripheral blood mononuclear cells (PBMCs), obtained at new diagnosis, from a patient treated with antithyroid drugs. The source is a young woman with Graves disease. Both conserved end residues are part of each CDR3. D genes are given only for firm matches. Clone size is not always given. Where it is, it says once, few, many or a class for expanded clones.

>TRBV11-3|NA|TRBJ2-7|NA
CASSLVGPGPWPANYEQYF
TGTGCCAGCAGCTTAGTGGGCCCAGGGCCTTGGCCTGCAAACTACGAGCAGTACTTC
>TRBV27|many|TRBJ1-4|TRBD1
CASSKQGLFEKLFF
TGTGCCAGCAGTAAACAGGGGTTATTTGAAAAACTGTTTTTT
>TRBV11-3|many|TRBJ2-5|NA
CASSFQGKETQYF
TGTGCCAGCAGCTTTCAGGGGAAAGAGACCCAGTACTTC
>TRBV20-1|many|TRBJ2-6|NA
CSARSTGTSPFSGANVLTF
TGCAGTGCTAGATCAACCGGGACATCCCCATTCTCTGGGGCCAACGTCCTGACTTTC
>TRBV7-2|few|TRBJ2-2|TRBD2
CASSLIGLAGGPDTGELFF
TGTGCCAGCAGCCTCATAGGACTAGCGGGAGGGCCGGACACCGGGGAGCTGTTTTTT
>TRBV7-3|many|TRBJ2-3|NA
CASSRGQTDTQYF
TGTGCCAGCAGCCGCGGACAGACAGATACGCAGTATTTT
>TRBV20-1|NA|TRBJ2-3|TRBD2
CSPKIGLGLATDTQYF
TGCAGTCCCAAAATTGGGCTAGGACTAGCAACAGATACGCAGTATTTT
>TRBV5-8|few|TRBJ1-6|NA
CASSLAQGPWNSPLHF
TGTGCCAGCAGCTTGGCCCAGGGGCCATGGAATTCACCCCTCCACTTT
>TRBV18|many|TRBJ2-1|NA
CASSPAGSLQFF
TGTGCCAGCTCACCGGCAGGGAGCCTGCAGTTCTTC
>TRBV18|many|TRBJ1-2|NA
CASSLTPPGRNYGYTF
TGTGCCAGCTCACTAACACCCCCTGGCAGGAACTATGGCTACACCTTC
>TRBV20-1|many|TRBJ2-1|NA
CSARGTGSFNEQFF
TGCAGTGCTAGGGGGACGGGTTCCTTTAATGAGCAGTTCTTC
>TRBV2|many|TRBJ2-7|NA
CASRGHEQYF
TGTGCCAGCAGGGGTCACGAGCAGTACTTC
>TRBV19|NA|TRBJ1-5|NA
CASGVSGYQPQHF
TGTGCCAGCGGAGTTTCGGGCTATCAGCCCCAGCATTTT
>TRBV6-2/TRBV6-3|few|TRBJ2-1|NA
CASSYSRLVDEQFF
TGTGCCAGCAGTTACTCGAGACTAGTTGATGAGCAGTTCTTC
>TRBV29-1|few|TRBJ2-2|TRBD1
CSARLRDRGNTGELFF
TGCAGCGCCCGACTCCGGGACAGGGGTAACACCGGGGAGCTGTTTTTT
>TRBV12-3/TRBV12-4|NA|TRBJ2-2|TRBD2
CASTLAGGPTGELFF
TGTGCCAGCACACTAGCGGGAGGGCCGACCGGGGAGCTGTTTTTT
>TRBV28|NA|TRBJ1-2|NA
CASSQQTATYGYTF
TGTGCCAGCAGCCAACAGACAGCTACCTATGGCTACACCTTC
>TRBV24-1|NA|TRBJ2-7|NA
CATSDLSRGGYEQYF
TGTGCCACCAGTGATTTGAGCAGGGGAGGATACGAGCAGTACTTC
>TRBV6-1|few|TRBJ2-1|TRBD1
CASSRDRRWEQFF
TGTGCCAGCAGCCGGGACAGGAGATGGGAGCAGTTCTTC
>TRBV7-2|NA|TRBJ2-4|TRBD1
CASSFGQELLNIQYF
TGTGCCAGCAGCTTCGGACAGGAGCTATTAAACATTCAGTACTTC
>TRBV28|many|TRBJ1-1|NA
CASSHRSGAFF
TGTGCCAGCAGTCACAGGTCTGGCGCTTTCTTT
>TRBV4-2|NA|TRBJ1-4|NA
CASSQGGRNEKLFF
TGTGCCAGCAGCCAAGGGGGGAGAAATGAAAAACTGTTTTTT
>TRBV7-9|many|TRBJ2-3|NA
CASSFVSLADTQYF
TGTGCCAGCAGCTTTGTCAGCCTTGCAGATACGCAGTATTTT
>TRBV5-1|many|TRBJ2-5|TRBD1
CASSHQDWTGEETQYF
TGCGCCAGCAGCCACCAAGATTGGACAGGAGAAGAGACCCAGTACTTC
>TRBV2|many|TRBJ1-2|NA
CASTTGPGGYTF
TGTGCCAGCACCACAGGGCCGGGTGGCTACACCTTC
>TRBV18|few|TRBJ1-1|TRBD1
CASAEQETGTGEAFF
TGTGCCAGCGCAGAACAAGAGACAGGGACGGGTGAAGCTTTCTTT
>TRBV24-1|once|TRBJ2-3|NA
CATSVGGTDTRYF
TGTGCCACCAGTGTTGGTGGCACAGATACGCGGTATTTT
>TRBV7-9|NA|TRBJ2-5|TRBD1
CASSPRGTGGYLEETQYF
TGTGCCAGCAGCCCCCGTGGGACAGGGGGCTACTTGGAAGAGACCCAGTACTTC
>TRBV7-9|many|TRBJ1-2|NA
CASSFEGNYGYTF
TGTGCCAGCAGCTTCGAGGGAAACTATGGCTACACCTTC
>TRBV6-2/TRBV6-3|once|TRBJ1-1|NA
CASRRSGGMNTEAFF
TGTGCCAGCAGGAGGAGCGGGGGGATGAACACTGAAGCTTTCTTT
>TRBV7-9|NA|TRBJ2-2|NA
CASSLMRTTGELFF
TGTGCCAGCAGCTTAATGAGGACCACCGGGGAGCTGTTTTTT
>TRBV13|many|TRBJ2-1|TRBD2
CASSPRLAETYNEQFF
TGTGCCAGCAGCCCTCGACTAGCGGAAACTTACAATGAGCAGTTCTTC
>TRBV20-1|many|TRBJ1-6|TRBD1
CSACKGQHNSPLHF
TGCAGTGCTTGTAAGGGACAGCATAATTCACCCCTCCACTTT
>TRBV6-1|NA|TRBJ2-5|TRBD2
CASSRSGRGGETQYF
TGTGCCAGCAGCCGAAGCGGGAGAGGAGGAGAGACCCAGTACTTC
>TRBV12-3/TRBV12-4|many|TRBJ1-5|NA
CASSRQDNQPQHF
TGTGCCAGCAGTCGGCAGGACAATCAGCCCCAGCATTTT
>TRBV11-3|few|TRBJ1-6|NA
CASSFYSNSPLHF
TGTGCCAGCAGCTTCTATTCGAATTCACCCCTCCACTTT
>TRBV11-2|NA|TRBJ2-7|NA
CASSLLEPYEQYF
TGTGCCAGCAGCTTACTAGAGCCCTACGAGCAGTACTTC
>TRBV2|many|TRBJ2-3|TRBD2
CASRSTSGTDTQYF
TGTGCCAGCAGGTCGACTAGCGGCACAGATACGCAGTATTTT
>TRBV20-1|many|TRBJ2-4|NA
CSARDPRVPQKGRRENIQYF
TGCAGTGCTAGAGACCCGAGGGTACCTCAGAAGGGTAGAAGGGAAAACATTCAGTACTTC
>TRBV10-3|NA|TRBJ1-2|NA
CAISEKGPGPGGYTF
TGTGCCATCAGTGAGAAGGGTCCAGGTCCGGGAGGCTACACCTTC
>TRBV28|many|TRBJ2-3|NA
CASRWLRDRGDTQYF
TGTGCCAGCAGGTGGTTGCGGGATAGGGGGGATACGCAGTATTTT
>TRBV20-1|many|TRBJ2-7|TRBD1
CSAERQGYEQYF
TGCAGTGCGGAAAGACAGGGCTACGAGCAGTACTTC
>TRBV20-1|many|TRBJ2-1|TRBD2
CSARPVLAGGYNEQFF
TGCAGTGCTAGACCCGTCCTAGCGGGAGGGTACAATGAGCAGTTCTTC
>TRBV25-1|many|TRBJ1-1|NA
CASSELGRNTEAFF
TGTGCCAGCAGTGAACTGGGACGGAACACTGAAGCTTTCTTT
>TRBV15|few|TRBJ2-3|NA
CATRDEASTDTQYF
TGTGCCACCAGGGATGAGGCTTCTACAGATACGCAGTATTTT
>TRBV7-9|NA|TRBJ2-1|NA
CASSAGARLDNEQFF
TGTGCCAGCAGTGCGGGGGCGAGATTAGACAATGAGCAGTTCTTC
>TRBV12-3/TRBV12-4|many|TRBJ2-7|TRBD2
CASSLRLAGGSYEQYF
TGTGCCAGCAGTTTAAGACTAGCGGGAGGCTCCTACGAGCAGTACTTC
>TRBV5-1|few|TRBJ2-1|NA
CASSLEVQGTYNEQFF
TGCGCCAGCAGCCTGGAGGTACAGGGAACCTACAATGAGCAGTTCTTC
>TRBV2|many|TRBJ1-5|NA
CASSQLHQPQHF
TGTGCCAGCAGTCAACTACATCAGCCCCAGCATTTT